The 27 T cell receptor beta chains reported below all come from one sample, sequenced in a study of monozygotic twins with inflammatory bowel disease. TCRdb reanalyzed the 5' RACE reads, giving one entry per CDR3 protein sequence and no DNA. The sample yields approximately 330,000 distinct CDR3 sequences, of which the top ten take up 2%. Sequenced sample: blood. Source of these receptors: a human donor with ulcerative colitis or Crohn's disease, or a healthy co-twin of an affected twin (not recorded which).

V usage is TRBV12-3 or TRBV12-4 and J usage is TRBJ2-7; TCRdb's D gene call, TRBD1, goes unchecked for lack of DNA. The CDR3 runs to 14 residues. CDR3 sequence: CASTPHGGSYEQYF.

The J gene is TRBJ2-4, the V gene TRBV20-1; TCRdb's D call of TRBD1 is untestable without DNA. This CDR3 is built from 15 residues. Germline V lookup: CDR1 DFQATT, CDR2 SNEGSKA (reference sequence). This CDR3 is CSAAPALLAKNIQYF.

CDR3 protein: CASSSTTGTGELFF. This rearrangement joins TRBV7-8 to TRBJ2-2; TCRdb gives TRBD1 as the D gene, but with no DNA this cannot be confirmed. The CDR3 runs to 14 residues. CDR1 and CDR2 (germline): SGHVS, FQNEAQ.

V and J are TRBV6-1 and TRBJ1-1; TCRdb names TRBD1, which stays unverified in the absence of DNA. The CDR3 totals 15 residues. Germline V gene lookup returns CDR1 MNHNS and CDR2 SASEGT. CDR3 sequence reads: CASSKGQAPNTEAFF.

This chain uses TRBV7-2 with TRBJ1-2; TCRdb's D call of TRBD1 is untestable without DNA. Germline CDR1 SGHTA, CDR2 FQGNSA. This CDR3 region has 15 residues. CDR3 residues: CASSLWGGENYGYTF.

The chain recombines TRBV6-1 with TRBJ2-1; TCRdb designates TRBD1, a call that cannot be tested without DNA. Germline V CDR1 and CDR2: MNHNS, SASEGT. The CDR3 totals 15 residues. The CDR3 loop reads CASSPRGAPYNEQFF.

This chain connects TRBV6-6 to TRBJ2-7. The CDR3 totals 14 residues. CDR1 and CDR2 from the germline V gene are MNHNY and SVGAGI (reference sequence). Here the CDR3 reads CASSYSRTIYEQYF.

The chain employs TRBV11-2 and TRBJ2-7; TCRdb outputs TRBD1, but without DNA this stays unchecked. The CDR3 has 15 residues. Germline assignment: CDR1 SGHAT and CDR2 FQNNGV. CDR3 amino acids: CASSFDRTGFNEQYF.

This chain uses TRBV10-3 with TRBJ2-7. Germline V CDR1 and CDR2: ENHRY, SYGVKD. The CDR3 runs to 14 residues. The chain's CDR3 is CAITDDRRPYEQYF.

The chain couples TRBV5-1 to TRBJ1-3. The CDR3 consists of 15 residues. Germline V gives CDR1 SGHRS, CDR2 YFSETQ. Here the CDR3 reads CASSLAERSGNTIYF.

The genes are TRBV11-2 and TRBJ1-2; TCRdb's D gene call, TRBD1, goes unchecked for lack of DNA. The length of the CDR3 is 13 residues. Germline V gene lookup returns CDR1 SGHAT and CDR2 FQNNGV. The CDR3 sequence: CASSAPGPAGYTF.

The CDR3 spells CASSFLSGANVLTF. J is TRBJ2-6 and V is TRBV7-9. CDR3 size: 14 residues. Germline V gene data show CDR1 as SEHNR and CDR2 as FQNEAQ (reference sequence).

The V gene is TRBV12-3 or TRBV12-4, the J gene TRBJ2-3; TCRdb outputs TRBD2, but without DNA this stays unchecked. This CDR3 is 20 amino acids long. The CDR3 loop reads CASSSRLAGGPERLTDTQYF.

CDR3 loop: CAISPLREGHSDTQYF. V usage is TRBV10-3 and J usage is TRBJ2-3; the D gene TCRdb calls, TRBD2, cannot be checked with no DNA. The CDR3 has 16 amino acids. Germline V gene lookup returns CDR1 ENHRY and CDR2 SYGVKD.

V and J are TRBV3-1 and TRBJ2-5. The CDR3 totals 15 residues. Germline CDR1 reads LGHDT; CDR2 reads YNNKEL (reference sequence). CDR3 sequence: CASSHGLGYQETQYF.

CDR3 region: CASSLGRGASATGELFF. The chain employs TRBV7-9 and TRBJ2-2; TCRdb outputs TRBD2, but without DNA this stays unchecked. There are 17 residues in the CDR3. Germline V CDR1 and CDR2: SEHNR, FQNEAQ (reference sequence). Supplemented by reference TRBV7-9 and TRBJ2-2, the full variable domain reads DTGVSQNPRHKITKRGQNVTFRCDPISEHNRLYWYRQTLGQGPEFLTYFQNEAQLEKSRLLSDRFSAERPKGSFSTLEIQRTEQGDSAMYLCASSLGRGASATGELFFGEGSRLTVL.

The J gene is TRBJ2-1, the V gene TRBV12-3 or TRBV12-4; TCRdb lists TRBD1, though no DNA is available to test this call. The CDR3 is made up of 14 amino acids. The CDR3 loop reads CASSADSKHNEQFF.

This chain joins TRBV5-1 and TRBJ2-5; the TCRdb D gene call, TRBD1, has no DNA to confirm it. The CDR3 length is 14 residues. CDR1 and CDR2 (germline): SGHRS, YFSETQ. CDR3 in amino acids: CASSEAGQLETQYF.

The rearrangement uses TRBV3-1 and TRBJ2-1; the D call from TCRdb, TRBD2, cannot be confirmed without DNA. The CDR3 is 16 residues long. The germline gives CDR1 LGHDT, CDR2 YNNKEL (reference sequence). The CDR3 loop is CASSQAPGGFANEQFF.

The chain is built from TRBV18 and TRBJ2-5; TCRdb's assignment of TRBD1 cannot be checked, as there is no DNA. There are 14 residues in the CDR3. CDR1 is KGHSH and CDR2 is LQKENI in the germline V gene. The CDR3 loop is CASSPGRQQETQYF.

The rearrangement links TRBV5-1 to TRBJ2-3; TCRdb picks TRBD2, but there is no DNA to check that call. The CDR3 spans 15 residues. The germline V gene encodes CDR1 SGHRS and CDR2 YFSETQ. CDR3 sequence: CASSPRASRTDTQYF.

V and J are TRBV7-8 and TRBJ1-2. Germline assignment: CDR1 SGHVS and CDR2 FQNEAQ. CDR3 length: 15 residues. The CDR3 reads CASSPTPLANYGYTF.

The J gene is TRBJ1-2, the V gene TRBV5-1; the D gene TCRdb calls, TRBD1, cannot be checked with no DNA. Germline V gene data show CDR1 as SGHRS and CDR2 as YFSETQ. This CDR3 has 13 amino acids. The CDR3 spells CASSPDSGYGYTF. Based on the CDR3 plus reference TRBV5-1 and TRBJ1-2, the full variable domain is KAGVTQTPRYLIKTRGQQVTLSCSPISGHRSVSWYQQTPGQGLQFLFEYFSETQRNKGNFPGRFSGRQFSNSRSEMNVSTLELGDSALYLCASSPDSGYGYTFGSGTRLTVV.

V is TRBV5-1 and J is TRBJ2-4. From germline, CDR1 is SGHRS and CDR2 YFSETQ. There are 15 residues in the CDR3. The CDR3 region is CASSLGAAAKNIQYF.

The genes are TRBV3-1 and TRBJ2-3; no DNA is available, so the TRBD1 call from TCRdb remains unchecked. From germline, CDR1 is LGHDT and CDR2 YNNKEL (reference sequence). This CDR3 is built from 17 residues. CDR3 in amino acids: CASSQESGGAYTDTQYF.

The chain uses TRBV6-1 and TRBJ1-1; TCRdb picks TRBD1, but there is no DNA to check that call. The CDR3 is made up of 17 amino acids. Germline CDR1 and CDR2: MNHNS and SASEGT. The CDR3 is CASTQGQGSGVNTEAFF.

This rearrangement joins TRBV27 to TRBJ2-2; TCRdb returns TRBD1, unconfirmable since there is no DNA. The CDR3 has 14 amino acids. Germline V gene lookup returns CDR1 MNHEY and CDR2 SMNVEV (reference sequence). The CDR3: CASSLSQGFGELFF.